This T cell receptor beta chain was captured in a study of identical twins. TCRdb itself ran the 5' RACE reads through MiXCR, one entry per CDR3 protein. The profile shows under 250,000 distinct CDR3 sequences, roughly 7.5% of them singletons. CDR1 is SEHNR, CDR2 FQNEAQ, per germline (reference sequence). Trimming stripped 4 bases from V and 7 bases from J, with 11 bases between. The CDR3 runs 13 residues. In this sample, this clonotype turned up many times. Another study also made use of these data, one on yellow fever vaccine responses in identical twins.

This chain links TRBV7-9 with TRBJ2-1, with no clear D. The sequenced sample consisted of CD8+ T cells sorted from blood. This receptor was taken from a woman aged 18-29 years in good health. The DNA of the CDR3 is TGTGCCAGCAGCTGGTCGGCTAGAAATGAGCAGTTCTTC. Amino acids: CASSWSARNEQFF.